This T cell receptor (beta chain) stems from a study of cytomegalovirus exposure and HLA in healthy donors. Looking at the study overall: The Caucasian-associated ancestry cluster contained about four fifths of the roughly 390 genotyped donors.

J gave up 7 bases and V 4 bases, and 4 bases lay outside the gene matches. This CDR3 region has 13 residues. Germline V gives CDR1 SGHRS, CDR2 YFSETQ. Of note for this clone: Its specificity is not known.

PCR primers comprised 60 Vbeta and 13 Jbeta primers. The protocol was immunoSEQ multiplex PCR, while the TCRdb copy is restricted to in-frame clones and leaves out a portion. The profile covers about 120,000 clones, with roughly a tenth appearing a single time and around 5% taken by the ten largest. Broader study findings: No immune exposure information besides CMV serostatus was available. Most CMV-associated TCR beta chains were later found to appear HLA-restricted. Productive status was seen about 90% or about 30% of the time for most TCR beta V segments in an earlier analysis.

This chain uses TRBV5-1 with TRBJ1-4, with TRBD1 matching over 7 bases. This clonotype originated in a woman aged 18-29 years in good health and CMV-seropositive. What was sequenced was PBMCs. The CDR3 nucleotides are TGCGCCAGCAGCCCGCAGGGGGGTGAAAAACTGTTTTTT. It translates to CASSPQGGEKLFF.